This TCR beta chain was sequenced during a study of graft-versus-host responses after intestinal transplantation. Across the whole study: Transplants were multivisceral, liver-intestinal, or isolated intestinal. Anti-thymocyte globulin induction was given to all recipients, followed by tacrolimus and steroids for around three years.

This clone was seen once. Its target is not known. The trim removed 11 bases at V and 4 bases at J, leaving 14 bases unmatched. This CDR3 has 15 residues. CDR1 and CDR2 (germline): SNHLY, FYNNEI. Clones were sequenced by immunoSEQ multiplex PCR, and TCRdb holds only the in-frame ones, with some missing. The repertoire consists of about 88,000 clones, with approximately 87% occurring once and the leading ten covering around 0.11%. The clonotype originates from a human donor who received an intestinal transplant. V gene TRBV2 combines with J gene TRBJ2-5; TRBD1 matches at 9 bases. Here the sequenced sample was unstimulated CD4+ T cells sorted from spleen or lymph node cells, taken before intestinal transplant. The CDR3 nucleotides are TGTGCCGGCGGATGGACAGGGGCCCGCGGAGAGACCCAGTACTTC. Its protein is CAGGWTGARGETQYF.